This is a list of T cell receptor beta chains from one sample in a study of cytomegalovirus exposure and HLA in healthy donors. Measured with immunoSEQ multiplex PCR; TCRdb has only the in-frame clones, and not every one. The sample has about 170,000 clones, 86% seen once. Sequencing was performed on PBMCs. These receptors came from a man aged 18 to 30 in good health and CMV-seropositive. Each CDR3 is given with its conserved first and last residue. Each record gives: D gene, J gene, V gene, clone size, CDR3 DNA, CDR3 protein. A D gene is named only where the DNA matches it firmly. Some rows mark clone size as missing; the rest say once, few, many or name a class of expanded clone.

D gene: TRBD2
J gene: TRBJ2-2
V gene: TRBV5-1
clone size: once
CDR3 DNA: TGCGCCAGCAGCTTGGTTACTAGCGGGGGACTGAGGACCGGGGAGCTGTTTTTT
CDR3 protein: CASSLVTSGGLRTGELFF

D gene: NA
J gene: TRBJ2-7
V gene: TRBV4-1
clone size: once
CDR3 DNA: TGCGCCAGCAGCCCCTCTGGGTCAGGCTCCTACGAGCAGTACTTC
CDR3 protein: CASSPSGSGSYEQYF

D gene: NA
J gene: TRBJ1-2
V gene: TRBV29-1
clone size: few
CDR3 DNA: TGCAGCGTTGAAGCGGGAGGGGACGGCTACACCTTC
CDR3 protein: CSVEAGGDGYTF

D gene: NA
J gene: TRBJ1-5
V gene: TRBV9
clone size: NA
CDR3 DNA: TGTGCCAGCAGCGTAGATGGGAGGGGGGATCAGCCCCAGCATTTT
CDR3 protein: CASSVDGRGDQPQHF

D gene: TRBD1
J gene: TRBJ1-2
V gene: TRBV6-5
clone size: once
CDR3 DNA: TGTGCCAGCAGTTACCCGGGACAGCCGAATGGCTACACCTTC
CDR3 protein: CASSYPGQPNGYTF

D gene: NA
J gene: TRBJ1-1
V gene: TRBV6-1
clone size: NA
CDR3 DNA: TGTGCCAGCAGTGAAATGGGGCAGAACACTGAAGCTTTCTTT
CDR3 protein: CASSEMGQNTEAFF

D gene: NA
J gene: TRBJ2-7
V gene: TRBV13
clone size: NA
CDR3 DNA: TGTGCCAGCAGCTTACGGGGGGCGCGTGACGAGCAGTACTTC
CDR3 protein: CASSLRGARDEQYF

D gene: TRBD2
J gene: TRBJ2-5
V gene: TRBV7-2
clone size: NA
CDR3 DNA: TGTGCCAGCAGCTTAGCGGGACTAACAGAGACCCAGTACTTC
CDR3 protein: CASSLAGLTETQYF

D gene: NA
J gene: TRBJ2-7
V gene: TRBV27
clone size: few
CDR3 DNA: TGTGCCAGCAGTTTATCGGCTAGTAGGTACTACGAGCAGTACTTC
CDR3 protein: CASSLSASRYYEQYF

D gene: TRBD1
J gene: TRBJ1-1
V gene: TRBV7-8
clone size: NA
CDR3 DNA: TGTGCCAGCAGCCTACAGGGGGGCACTGAAGCTTTCTTT
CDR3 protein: CASSLQGGTEAFF

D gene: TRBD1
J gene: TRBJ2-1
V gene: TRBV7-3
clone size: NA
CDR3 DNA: TGTGCCAGCAGCTTAACGATTGGGCAGGGGGATGAGCAGTTCTTC
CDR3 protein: CASSLTIGQGDEQFF

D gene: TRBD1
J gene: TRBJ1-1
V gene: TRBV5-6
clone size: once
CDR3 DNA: TGTGCCAGCAGCAGAAAACAGGGGGCCGAGTGGGCTTTCTTT
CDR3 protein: CASSRKQGAEWAFF

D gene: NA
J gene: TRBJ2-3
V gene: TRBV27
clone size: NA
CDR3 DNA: TGTGCCAGCAGCCCTCACGGGAGCTCGTTAACCTACCCGAGCACAGATACGCAGTATTTT
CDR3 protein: CASSPHGSSLTYPSTDTQYF

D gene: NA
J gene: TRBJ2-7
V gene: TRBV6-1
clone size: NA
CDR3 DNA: TGTGCCAGCAGTGATGCAGGGGTACCCCCCTACGAGCAGTACTTC
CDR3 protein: CASSDAGVPPYEQYF